The 9 T cell receptor beta chains in this list originate from one sample, sequenced in a study of PD-L1 blockade in urothelial cancer. Sequencing used immunoSEQ multiplex PCR; TCRdb keeps in-frame clones, though not all of them. The data contain 35,000 to 45,000 clones, about four fifths of them singletons. The time point was: peripheral blood 6 weeks after treatment start. The source was PBMCs, collected around atezolizumab (anti-PD-L1) treatment. These TCRs come from a man aged 40-49 years with urothelial cancer.

This clone was observed once. The chain couples TRBV9 to TRBJ2-2; a weak D match, TRBD2 (6 bases). The CDR3 spans 14 residues. V was trimmed by 0 bases and J by 6 bases, leaving 9 bases between them. Germline lookup yields CDR1 SGDLS and CDR2 YYNGEE. CDR3 amino acids: CASSVVSGAGELFF. In DNA, the CDR3 is TGTGCCAGCAGCGTAGTATCGGGAGCCGGGGAGCTGTTTTTT.

The V gene is TRBV29-1, the J gene TRBJ2-3; weak D call: TRBD2 (5 bases). The CDR3 sequence is 11 residues long. CDR1 and CDR2 from the germline V gene are SQVTM and ANQGSEA. The V gene lost 0 bases and the J gene lost 14 bases, with 12 bases spanning the gap. For the CDR3, the DNA is TGCAGCGTTGAAGATCTACCAGCGGCGTATTTT. This translates into CSVEDLPAAYF.

The chain combines TRBV23-1 with TRBJ1-1; a possible D gene is TRBD1 (5 bases). TRBV23-1 is flagged as an ORF with uncertain function. V lost 6 bases and J 4 bases, leaving 12 bases between the germline ends. The length of the CDR3 is 13 residues. The CDR3 loop reads CASSSDRPTEAFF. The CDR3 DNA follows: TGCGCCAGCAGCTCCGACAGACCCACTGAAGCTTTCTTT.

The chain combines TRBV19 with TRBJ2-2; possibly TRBD1 for D (6 bases). Germline values: CDR1 LNHDA, CDR2 SQIVND (reference sequence). Trimming took off 5 bases at V and 7 bases at J, with 11 bases between the two ends. This CDR3 contains 13 residues. CDR3 coding DNA: TGTGCCAGTAGTGTCGAGGGGGTCGGGGAGCTGTTTTTT. Its translation: CASSVEGVGELFF.

The rearrangement links TRBV9 to TRBJ2-2; D not certain. The length of the CDR3 is 12 residues. Trimming stripped 4 bases from V and 8 bases from J, with 9 bases between. CDR1 and CDR2 from the germline V gene are SGDLS and YYNGEE. The CDR3 loop is CASSPPSGELFF. The CDR3 region has the DNA TGTGCCAGCAGCCCCCCGTCGGGGGAGCTGTTTTTT.

With regard to this clone: One junction end disagrees with the germline gene, perhaps due to a read error. The chain combines TRBV7-8 with TRBJ1-2; 10 bases fit TRBD1. Germline loops: CDR1 SGHVS, CDR2 FQNEAQ. The CDR3 extends over 13 amino acids. The CDR3 DNA reads as TGTGCCAGCAGCTTAGAAGGGCTGGGACAGGGGTCGTTC. Encoded protein: CASSLEGLGQGSF.

V usage is TRBV2 and J usage is TRBJ2-1, with D possibly TRBD2 on 6 matching bases. The CDR3 is 15 residues long. Germline V gene lookup returns CDR1 SNHLY and CDR2 FYNNEI. Trimming took off 0 bases at V and 0 bases at J, with 6 bases between the two ends. DNA for the CDR3: TGTGCCAGCAGTGAAGCCGGGAGCTCCTACAATGAGCAGTTCTTC. The encoded protein is CASSEAGSSYNEQFF.

The rearrangement links TRBV6-1 to TRBJ2-1; the D gene is possibly TRBD2 (5 bases). CDR3 length: 11 amino acids. Germline CDR1 is MNHNS and CDR2 is SASEGT. Trimming took off 4 bases at V and 12 bases at J, with 10 bases between the two ends. The CDR3 loop reads CASSGGSGQFF. The CDR3 bases are TGTGCCAGCAGTGGAGGGTCGGGGCAGTTCTTC.

J is TRBJ2-7 and V is TRBV7-9; perhaps TRBD2 as D (5 bases). The CDR3 is 15 residues long. V lost 5 bases to trimming and J lost 2 bases, with 16 bases between them. Germline V gene data show CDR1 as SEHNR and CDR2 as FQNEAQ (reference sequence). The CDR3 sequence is CASSPLSAAPYEQYF. CDR3 coding DNA: TGTGCCAGCAGCCCACTCTCAGCGGCCCCCTACGAGCAGTACTTC.